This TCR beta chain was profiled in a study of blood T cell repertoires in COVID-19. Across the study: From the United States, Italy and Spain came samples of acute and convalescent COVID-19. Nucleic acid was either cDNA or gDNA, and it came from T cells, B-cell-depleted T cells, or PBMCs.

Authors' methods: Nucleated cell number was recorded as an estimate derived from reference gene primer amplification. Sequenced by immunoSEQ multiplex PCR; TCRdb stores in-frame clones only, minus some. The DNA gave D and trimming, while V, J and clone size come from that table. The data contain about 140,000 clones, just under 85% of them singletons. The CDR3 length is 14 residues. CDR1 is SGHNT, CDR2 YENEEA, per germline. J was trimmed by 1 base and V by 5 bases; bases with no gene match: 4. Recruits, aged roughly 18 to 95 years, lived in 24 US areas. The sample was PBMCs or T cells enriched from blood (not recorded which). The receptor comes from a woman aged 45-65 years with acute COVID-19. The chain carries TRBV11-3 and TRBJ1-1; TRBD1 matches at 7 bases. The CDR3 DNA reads TGTGCCAGCAGCCGATACAGGGGGAACACTGAAGCTTTCTTT. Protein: CASSRYRGNTEAFF.